This TCR beta chain is from a study of T cells in women clearing cervical HPV infection. The V gene lost 4 bases and the J gene lost 9 bases, with 17 bases spanning the gap. The CDR3 spans 14 residues. Germline CDR1 and CDR2: SGHRS and YFSETQ. Produced via immunoSEQ multiplex PCR; TCRdb's table is partial and in-frame only. The listing records some 41,000 clones. On this clone: Read coverage stops 3 residues before the CDR3 terminus; the germline J gene supplies the remainder.

The chain is built from TRBV5-1 and TRBJ2-1; D perhaps matches TRBD1 (5 bases). This TCR derives from a woman aged 18-70 years with a cervical HPV16 infection that either progressed to CIN3+ or cleared (not recorded which). Sequenced input: blood buffy coat. The CDR3 is CASSPTQLGAEQFF. The DNA read from the CDR3 is TGCGCCAGCAGCCCAACCCAACTTGGGGCTGAG.